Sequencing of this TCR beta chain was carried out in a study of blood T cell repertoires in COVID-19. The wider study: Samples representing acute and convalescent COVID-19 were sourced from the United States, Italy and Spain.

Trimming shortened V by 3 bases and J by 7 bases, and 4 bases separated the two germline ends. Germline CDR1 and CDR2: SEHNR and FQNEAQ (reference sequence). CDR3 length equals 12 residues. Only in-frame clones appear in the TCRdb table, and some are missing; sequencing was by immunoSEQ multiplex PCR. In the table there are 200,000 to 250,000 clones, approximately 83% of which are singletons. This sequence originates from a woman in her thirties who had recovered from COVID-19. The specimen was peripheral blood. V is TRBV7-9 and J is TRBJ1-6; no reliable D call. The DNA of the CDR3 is TGTGCCAGCAGCTTTCCGAATTCACCCCTCCACTTT. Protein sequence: CASSFPNSPLHF. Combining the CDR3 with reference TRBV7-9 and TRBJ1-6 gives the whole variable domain DTGVSQNPRHKITKRGQNVTFRCDPISEHNRLYWYRQTLGQGPEFLTYFQNEAQLEKSRLLSDRFSAERPKGSFSTLEIQRTEQGDSAMYLCASSFPNSPLHFGNGTRLTVT.